The 19 T cell receptor beta chains below come from one sample, sequenced in a study of graft-versus-host responses after intestinal transplantation. TCRdb's table, derived via immunoSEQ multiplex PCR, lists solely in-frame clones and lacks some. The sample holds around 130,000 clones, about 92% seen once. These TCRs' antigens remain unknown. The specimen was unstimulated CD4+ T cells sorted from spleen or lymph node cells, collected before intestinal transplant. The receptors derive from a human donor who received an intestinal transplant.

The chain combines TRBV6-5 with TRBJ1-5; D unclear. The CDR3 totals 13 residues. V was pared by 0 bases and J by 6 bases, with 6 bases between. Germline V lookup: CDR1 MNHEY, CDR2 SVGAGI. The CDR3 spells CASSYSPTQPQHF. The CDR3 nucleotides are TGTGCCAGCAGTTACTCCCCCACTCAGCCCCAGCATTTT.

The CDR3 spells CASSADRPIKRGYTF. The CDR3 bases are TGTGCCAGCAGCGCGGACAGGCCGATTAAACGTGGCTACACCTTC. The chain joins TRBV5-4 to TRBJ1-2, with 7 bases that match TRBD1. The CDR3 runs 15 residues. The ends lost 4 bases at V and 7 bases at J; junction bases unmatched: 13. CDR1 is SGHNT, CDR2 YYREEE, per germline (reference sequence).

V is TRBV21-1 and J is TRBJ1-2. TRBV21-1 is classified as a pseudogene. The CDR3 is 14 amino acids. DNA of the CDR3: TGTGCCAGCCTGGGGGAGGCACTTAACTATGGCTACACCTTC. This codes for CASLGEALNYGYTF.

This clone was seen only once. The chain is built from TRBV30 and TRBJ1-6, with 8 bases aligning to TRBD1. Germline-derived CDR1 and CDR2 are GTSNPN and SVGIG (reference sequence). This CDR3 contains 13 residues. The CDR3 is CALGGQENSPLHF. CDR3 sequence (DNA): TGTGCTCTGGGGGGACAGGAGAATTCACCCCTCCACTTT. Supplemented by reference TRBV30 and TRBJ1-6, the full variable domain reads SQTIHQWPATLVQPVGSPLSLECTVEGTSNPNLYWYRQAAGRGLQLLFYSVGIGQISSEVPQNLSASRPQDRQFILSSKKLLLSDSGFYLCALGGQENSPLHFGNGTRLTVT.

The rearrangement uses TRBV6-1 and TRBJ2-7; 8 bases match TRBD2. The CDR3 runs to 15 residues. Germline loops: CDR1 MNHNS, CDR2 SASEGT. V gave up 4 bases and J gave up 7 bases; unmatched junction bases: 12. In nucleotides, the CDR3 is TGTGCCAGCAGTGGGTCCGTAGCGGGAAGGGGAGAGCAGTACTTC. Translating gives CASSGSVAGRGEQYF.

This chain uses TRBV9 with TRBJ1-2; TRBD1 might be the D (6 bases). Deletions cut 3 bases from V and 5 bases from J, with 17 bases between. Germline V gives CDR1 SGDLS, CDR2 YYNGEE. This CDR3 has 15 residues. CDR3 in DNA: TGTGCCAGCAGCGGAGGGGACATATATGGGTATGGCTACACCTTC. Translating it yields CASSGGDIYGYGYTF.

V is TRBV2 and J is TRBJ1-4; D possibly corresponds to TRBD1 (6 bases). Germline loops: CDR1 SNHLY, CDR2 FYNNEI. CDR3 length equals 15 residues. Trimming took 10 bases from V and 0 from J, leaving 15 bases between them. CDR3 in amino acids: CATSLGQTTNEKLFF. In nucleotides, the CDR3 is TGTGCCACCTCTCTCGGACAGACAACTAATGAAAAACTGTTTTTT.

The rearrangement links TRBV10-3 to TRBJ2-3; tentative D call: TRBD1 (6 bases). Trimming took off 8 bases at V and 2 bases at J, with 11 bases between the two ends. CDR1 ENHRY and CDR2 SYGVKD come from the germline V gene. This CDR3 is built from 13 residues. Here the CDR3 DNA reads TGTGCCATCCGGACAGACTCCACAGATACGCAGTATTTT. It translates to CAIRTDSTDTQYF.

This clone was detected only a few times. The junction shows a germline mismatch at one end, possibly a read error. V is TRBV5-6 and J is TRBJ1-2, with a possible D match to TRBD1 (5 bases). Looked up from germline, CDR1 is SGHDT and CDR2 is YYEEEE. This CDR3 has 14 amino acids. As DNA, the CDR3 is TGTGCCAGCACCTTGAGCGGGACCCACTATGGCTACACCTTC. It translates to CASTLSGTHYGYTF.

This clone has just one count. The V and J genes are TRBV30 and TRBJ1-1; possibly TRBD1 for D (5 bases). Per the germline V gene, CDR1 is GTSNPN and CDR2 is SVGIG (reference sequence). V was pared by 3 bases and J by 9 bases, with 11 bases between. The CDR3 has 11 residues. The CDR3 protein is CAWSLQAKAFF. DNA of the CDR3: TGTGCCTGGAGCCTACAGGCGAAAGCTTTCTTT.

This clone was seen once. V usage is TRBV5-1 and J usage is TRBJ2-7; TRBD1 agrees at 7 bases. The trim removed 4 bases at V and 0 bases at J, leaving 4 bases unmatched. CDR3 size: 14 residues. The V gene's germline CDR1 is SGHRS and CDR2 YFSETQ. The CDR3 sequence is CASSIQGNSYEQYF. DNA for the CDR3: TGCGCCAGCAGCATACAGGGGAACTCCTACGAGCAGTACTTC.

V is TRBV7-9 and J is TRBJ2-6, with D possibly being TRBD1 or TRBD2 (6 bases each). The V gene lost 2 bases and the J gene lost 0 bases, with 8 bases spanning the gap. The germline gives CDR1 SEHNR, CDR2 FQNEAQ (reference sequence). This CDR3 region has 16 residues. CDR3 nucleotides: TGTGCCAGCAGCTTATCGGGGGCCTCTGGGGCCAACGTCCTGACTTTC. Encoded protein: CASSLSGASGANVLTF. Combining the CDR3 with reference TRBV7-9 and TRBJ2-6 gives the whole variable domain DTGVSQNPRHKITKRGQNVTFRCDPISEHNRLYWYRQTLGQGPEFLTYFQNEAQLEKSRLLSDRFSAERPKGSFSTLEIQRTEQGDSAMYLCASSLSGASGANVLTFGAGSRLTVL.

The V and J genes are TRBV19 and TRBJ2-7, with D possibly TRBD1 on 6 matching bases. In germline, CDR1 is LNHDA, CDR2 SQIVND (reference sequence). There are 16 residues in the CDR3. Trimming took off 4 bases at V and 7 bases at J, with 23 bases between the two ends. The DNA of the CDR3 is TGTGCCAGTAGTACGGAGTCTAATCCAGGGGCGAGTGAGCAGTACTTC. It translates to CASSTESNPGASEQYF.

The CDR3 loop reads CASSELTGEAFF. In DNA form, the CDR3 reads TGCGCCAGCAGTGAATTGACGGGTGAAGCTTTCTTT. The rearrangement uses TRBV10-1 and TRBJ1-1, with unresolved D. V was pared by 3 bases and J by 7 bases, with 9 bases between. The CDR3 covers 12 residues. In germline, CDR1 is WNHNN, CDR2 SYGVQD (reference sequence).

This rearrangement joins TRBV5-5 to TRBJ1-6; D is ambiguous. Germline V gene data show CDR1 as SGHKS and CDR2 as YYEKEE (reference sequence). Trimming pared 3 bases from V and 9 bases from J, leaving 7 bases between. This CDR3 region has 12 residues. The CDR3 sequence: CASSSTISPLHF. For the CDR3, the DNA is TGTGCCAGCAGCTCCACTATTTCACCCCTCCACTTT.

The chain joins TRBV2 to TRBJ2-5, with 9 bases fitting TRBD1. The CDR3 is 13 residues long. J gave up 7 bases and V 8 bases, and 8 bases lay outside the gene matches. Germline CDR1 reads SNHLY; CDR2 reads FYNNEI. CDR3 protein: CASGTGGGGTQYF. In DNA, the CDR3 is TGTGCCAGCGGAACAGGGGGCGGAGGGACCCAGTACTTC.

In DNA, the CDR3 is TGTGCCAGCAGTTTATCCCCCCAGGGTACGAATCAGCCCCAGCATTTT. Protein: CASSLSPQGTNQPQHF. The chain uses TRBV27 and TRBJ1-5, with D possibly TRBD1 on 5 matching bases. The length of the CDR3 is 16 residues. Germline V CDR1 and CDR2: MNHEY, SMNVEV (reference sequence). The ends were cut back, 0 bases at V and 4 bases at J, with 13 bases in the middle.

The chain is built from TRBV10-3 and TRBJ1-3; weak D call: TRBD1 (6 bases). V dropped 9 bases and J dropped 4 bases, with 10 bases sitting between them. Germline loops: CDR1 ENHRY, CDR2 SYGVKD. The CDR3 runs to 12 residues. CDR3 sequence: CAITGNGNTIYF. In DNA, the CDR3 is TGTGCCATTACAGGGAACGGAAACACCATATATTTT.

The chain uses TRBV11-1 and TRBJ2-5; TRBD2 agrees at 7 bases. V was pared by 2 bases and J by 3 bases, with 9 bases of the junction left unmatched. The CDR3 covers 16 residues. From germline, CDR1 is SGHAT and CDR2 FQDESV (reference sequence). The CDR3 DNA reads TGTGCCAGCAGCTTACATCCTGGTACTAGCGAAGAGACCCAGTACTTC. It codes for CASSLHPGTSEETQYF.